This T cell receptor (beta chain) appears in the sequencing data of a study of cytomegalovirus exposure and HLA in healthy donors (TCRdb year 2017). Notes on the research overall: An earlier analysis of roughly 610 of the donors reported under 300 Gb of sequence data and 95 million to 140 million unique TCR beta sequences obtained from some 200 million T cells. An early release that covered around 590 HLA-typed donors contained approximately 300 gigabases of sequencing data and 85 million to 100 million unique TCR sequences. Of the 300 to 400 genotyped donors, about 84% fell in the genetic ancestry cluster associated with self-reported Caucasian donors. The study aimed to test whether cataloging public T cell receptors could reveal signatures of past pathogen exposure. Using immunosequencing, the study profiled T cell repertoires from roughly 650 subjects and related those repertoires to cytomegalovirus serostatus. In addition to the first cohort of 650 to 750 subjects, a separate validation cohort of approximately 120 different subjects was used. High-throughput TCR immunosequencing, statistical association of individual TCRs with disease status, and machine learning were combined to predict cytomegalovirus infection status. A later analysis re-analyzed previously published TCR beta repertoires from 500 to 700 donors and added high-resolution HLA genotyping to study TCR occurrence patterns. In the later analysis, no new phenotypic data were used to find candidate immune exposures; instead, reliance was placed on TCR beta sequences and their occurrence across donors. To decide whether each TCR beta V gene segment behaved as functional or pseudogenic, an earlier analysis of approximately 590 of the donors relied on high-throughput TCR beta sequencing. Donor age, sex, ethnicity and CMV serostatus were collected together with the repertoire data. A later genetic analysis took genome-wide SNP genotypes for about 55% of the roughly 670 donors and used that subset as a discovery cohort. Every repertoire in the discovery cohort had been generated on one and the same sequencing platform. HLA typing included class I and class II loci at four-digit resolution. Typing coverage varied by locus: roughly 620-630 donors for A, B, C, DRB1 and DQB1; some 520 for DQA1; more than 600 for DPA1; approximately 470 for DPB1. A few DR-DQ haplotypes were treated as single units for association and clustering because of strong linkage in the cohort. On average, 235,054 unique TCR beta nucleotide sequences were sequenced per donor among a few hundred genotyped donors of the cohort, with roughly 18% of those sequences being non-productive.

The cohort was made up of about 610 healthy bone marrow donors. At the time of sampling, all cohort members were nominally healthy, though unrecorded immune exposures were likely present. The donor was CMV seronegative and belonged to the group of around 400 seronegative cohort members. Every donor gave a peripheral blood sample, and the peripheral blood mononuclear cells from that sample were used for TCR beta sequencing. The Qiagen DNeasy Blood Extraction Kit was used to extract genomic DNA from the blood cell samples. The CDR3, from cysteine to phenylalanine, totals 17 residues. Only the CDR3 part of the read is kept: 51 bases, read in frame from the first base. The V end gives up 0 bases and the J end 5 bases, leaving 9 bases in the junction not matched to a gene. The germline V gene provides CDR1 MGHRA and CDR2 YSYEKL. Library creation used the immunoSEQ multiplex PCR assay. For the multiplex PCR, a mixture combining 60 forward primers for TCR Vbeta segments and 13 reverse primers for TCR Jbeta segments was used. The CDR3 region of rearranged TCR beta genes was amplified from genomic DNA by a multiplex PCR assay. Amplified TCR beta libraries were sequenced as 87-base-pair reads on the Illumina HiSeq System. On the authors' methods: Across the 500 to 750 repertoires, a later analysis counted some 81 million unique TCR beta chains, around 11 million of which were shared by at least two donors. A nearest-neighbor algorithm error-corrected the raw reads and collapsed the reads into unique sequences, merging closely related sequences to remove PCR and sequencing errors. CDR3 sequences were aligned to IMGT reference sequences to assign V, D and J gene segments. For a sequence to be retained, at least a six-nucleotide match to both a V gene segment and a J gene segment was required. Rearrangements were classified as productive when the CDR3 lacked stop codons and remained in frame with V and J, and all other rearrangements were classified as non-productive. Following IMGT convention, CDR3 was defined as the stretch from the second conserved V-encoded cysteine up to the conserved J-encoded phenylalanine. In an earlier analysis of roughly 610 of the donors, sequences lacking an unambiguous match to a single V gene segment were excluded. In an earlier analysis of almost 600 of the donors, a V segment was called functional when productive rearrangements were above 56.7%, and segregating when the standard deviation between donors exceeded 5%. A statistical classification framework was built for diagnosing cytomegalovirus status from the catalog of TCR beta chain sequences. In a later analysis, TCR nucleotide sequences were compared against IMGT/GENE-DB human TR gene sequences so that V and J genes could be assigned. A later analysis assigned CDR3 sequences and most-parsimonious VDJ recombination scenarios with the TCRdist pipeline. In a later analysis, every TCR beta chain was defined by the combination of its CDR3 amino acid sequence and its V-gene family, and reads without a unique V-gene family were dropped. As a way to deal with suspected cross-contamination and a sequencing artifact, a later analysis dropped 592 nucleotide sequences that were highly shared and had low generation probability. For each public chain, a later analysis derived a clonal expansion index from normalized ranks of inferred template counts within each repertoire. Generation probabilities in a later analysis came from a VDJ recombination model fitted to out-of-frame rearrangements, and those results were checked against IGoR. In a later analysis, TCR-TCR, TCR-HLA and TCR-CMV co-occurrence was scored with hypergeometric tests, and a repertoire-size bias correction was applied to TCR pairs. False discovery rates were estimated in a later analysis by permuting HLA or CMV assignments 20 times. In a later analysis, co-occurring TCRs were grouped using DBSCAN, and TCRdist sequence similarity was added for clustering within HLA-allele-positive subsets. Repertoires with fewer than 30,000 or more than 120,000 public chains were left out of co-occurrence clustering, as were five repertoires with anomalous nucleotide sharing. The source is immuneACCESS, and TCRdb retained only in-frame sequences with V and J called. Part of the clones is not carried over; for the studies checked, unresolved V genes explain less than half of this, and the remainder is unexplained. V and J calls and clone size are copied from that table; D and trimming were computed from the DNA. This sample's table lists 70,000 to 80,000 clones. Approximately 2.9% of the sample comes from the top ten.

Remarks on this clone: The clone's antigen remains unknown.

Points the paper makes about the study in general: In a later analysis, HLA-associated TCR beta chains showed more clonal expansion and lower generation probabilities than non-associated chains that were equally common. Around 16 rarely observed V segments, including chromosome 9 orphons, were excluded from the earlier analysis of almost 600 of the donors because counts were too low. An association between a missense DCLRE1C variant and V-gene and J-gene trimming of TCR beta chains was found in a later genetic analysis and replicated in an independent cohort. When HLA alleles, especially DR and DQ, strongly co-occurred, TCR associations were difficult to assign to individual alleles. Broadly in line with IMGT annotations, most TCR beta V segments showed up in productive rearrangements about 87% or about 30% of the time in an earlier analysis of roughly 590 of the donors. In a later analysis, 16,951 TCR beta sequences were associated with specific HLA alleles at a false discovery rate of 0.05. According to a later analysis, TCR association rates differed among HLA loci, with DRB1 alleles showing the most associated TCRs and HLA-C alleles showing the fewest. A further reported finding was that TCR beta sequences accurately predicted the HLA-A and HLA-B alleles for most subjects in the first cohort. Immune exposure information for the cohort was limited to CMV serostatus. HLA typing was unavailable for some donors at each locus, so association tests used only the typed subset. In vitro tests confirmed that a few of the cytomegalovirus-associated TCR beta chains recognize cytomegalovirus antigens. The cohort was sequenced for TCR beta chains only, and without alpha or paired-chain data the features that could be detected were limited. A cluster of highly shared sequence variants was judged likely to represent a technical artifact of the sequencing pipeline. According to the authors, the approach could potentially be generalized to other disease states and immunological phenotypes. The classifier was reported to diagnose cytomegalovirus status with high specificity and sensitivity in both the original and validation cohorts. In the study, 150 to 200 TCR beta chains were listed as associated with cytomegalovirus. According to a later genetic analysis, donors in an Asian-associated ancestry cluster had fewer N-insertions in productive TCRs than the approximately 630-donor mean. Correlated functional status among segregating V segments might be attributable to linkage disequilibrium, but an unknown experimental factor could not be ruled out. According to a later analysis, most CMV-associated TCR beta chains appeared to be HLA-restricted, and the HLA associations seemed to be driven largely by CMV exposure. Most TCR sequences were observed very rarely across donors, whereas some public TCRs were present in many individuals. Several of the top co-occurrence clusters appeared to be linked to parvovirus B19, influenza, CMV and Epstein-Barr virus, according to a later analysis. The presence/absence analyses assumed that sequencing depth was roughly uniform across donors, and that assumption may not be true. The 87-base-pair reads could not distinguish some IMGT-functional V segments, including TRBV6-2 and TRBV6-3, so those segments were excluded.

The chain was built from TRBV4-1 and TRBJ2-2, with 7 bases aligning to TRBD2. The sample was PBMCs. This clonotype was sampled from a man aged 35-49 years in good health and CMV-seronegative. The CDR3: CASSQDWGGEVTGELFF. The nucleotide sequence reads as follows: TGCGCCAGCAGCCAAGATTGGGGGGGGGAGGTGACCGGGGAGCTGTTTTTT.